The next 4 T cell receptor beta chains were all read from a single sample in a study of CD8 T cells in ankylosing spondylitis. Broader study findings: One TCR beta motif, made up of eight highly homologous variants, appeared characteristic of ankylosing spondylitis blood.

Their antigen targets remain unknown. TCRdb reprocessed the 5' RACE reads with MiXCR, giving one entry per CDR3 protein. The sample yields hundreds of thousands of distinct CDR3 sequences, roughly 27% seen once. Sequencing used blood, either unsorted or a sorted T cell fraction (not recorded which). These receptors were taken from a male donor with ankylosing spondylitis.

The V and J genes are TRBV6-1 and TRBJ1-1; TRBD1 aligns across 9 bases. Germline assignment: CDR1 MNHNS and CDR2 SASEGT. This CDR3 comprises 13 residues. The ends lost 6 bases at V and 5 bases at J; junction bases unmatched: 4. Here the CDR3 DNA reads TGTGCCAGCAGAGACAGGGGGTGGACTGAAGCTTTCTTT. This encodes CASRDRGWTEAFF.

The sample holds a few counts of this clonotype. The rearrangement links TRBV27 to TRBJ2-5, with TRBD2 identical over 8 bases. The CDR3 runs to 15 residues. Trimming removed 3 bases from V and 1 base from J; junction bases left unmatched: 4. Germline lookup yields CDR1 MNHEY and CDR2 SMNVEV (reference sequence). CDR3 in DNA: TGTGCCAGCAGTTTGGGACGGGAGGGCCAAGAGACCCAGTACTTC. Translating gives CASSLGREGQETQYF.

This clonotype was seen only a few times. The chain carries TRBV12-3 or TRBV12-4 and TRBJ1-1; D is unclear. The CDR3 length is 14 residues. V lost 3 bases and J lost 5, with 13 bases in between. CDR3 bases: TGTGCCAGCAGTTTGGCCTTGGGTTGGACTGAAGCTTTCTTT. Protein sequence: CASSLALGWTEAFF.

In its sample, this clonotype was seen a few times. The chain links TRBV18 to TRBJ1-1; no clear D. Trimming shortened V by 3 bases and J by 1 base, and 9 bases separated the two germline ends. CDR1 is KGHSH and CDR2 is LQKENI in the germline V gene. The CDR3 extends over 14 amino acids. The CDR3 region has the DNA TGTGCCAGCTCACCGGCCGGGTCGAACACTGAAGCTTTCTTT. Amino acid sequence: CASSPAGSNTEAFF.